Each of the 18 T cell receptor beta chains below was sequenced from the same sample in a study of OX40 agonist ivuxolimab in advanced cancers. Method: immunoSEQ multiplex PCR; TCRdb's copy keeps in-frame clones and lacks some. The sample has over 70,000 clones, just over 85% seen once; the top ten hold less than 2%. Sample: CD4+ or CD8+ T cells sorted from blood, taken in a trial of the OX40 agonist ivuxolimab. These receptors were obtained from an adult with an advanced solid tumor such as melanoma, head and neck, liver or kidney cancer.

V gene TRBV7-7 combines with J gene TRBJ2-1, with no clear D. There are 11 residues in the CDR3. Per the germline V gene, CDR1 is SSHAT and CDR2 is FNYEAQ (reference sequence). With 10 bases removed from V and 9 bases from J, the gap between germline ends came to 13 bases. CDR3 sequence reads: CAIRAGPEQFF. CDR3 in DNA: TGTGCCATCCGGGCTGGGCCTGAGCAGTTCTTC.

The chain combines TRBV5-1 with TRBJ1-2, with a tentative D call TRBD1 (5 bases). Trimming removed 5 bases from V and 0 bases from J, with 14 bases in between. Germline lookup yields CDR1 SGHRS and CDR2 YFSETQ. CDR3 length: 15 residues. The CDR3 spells CASRRPGVTNYGYTF. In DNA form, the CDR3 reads TGCGCCAGCAGACGACCGGGGGTTACTAACTATGGCTACACCTTC.

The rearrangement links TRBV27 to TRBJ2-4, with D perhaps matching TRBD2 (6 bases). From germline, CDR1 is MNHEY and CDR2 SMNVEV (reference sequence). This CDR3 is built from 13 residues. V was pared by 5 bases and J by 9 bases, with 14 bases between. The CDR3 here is CASSREHRGIQYF. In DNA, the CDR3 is TGTGCCAGCAGTCGGGAGCATCGGGGCATTCAGTACTTC.

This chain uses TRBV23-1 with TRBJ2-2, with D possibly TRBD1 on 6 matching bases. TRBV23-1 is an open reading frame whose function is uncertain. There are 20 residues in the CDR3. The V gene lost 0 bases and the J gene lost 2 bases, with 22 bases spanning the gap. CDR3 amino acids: CASSQSRGYRLGKNTGELFF. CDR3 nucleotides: TGCGCCAGCAGTCAATCCAGGGGCTACCGTCTGGGAAAAAACACCGGGGAGCTGTTTTTT.

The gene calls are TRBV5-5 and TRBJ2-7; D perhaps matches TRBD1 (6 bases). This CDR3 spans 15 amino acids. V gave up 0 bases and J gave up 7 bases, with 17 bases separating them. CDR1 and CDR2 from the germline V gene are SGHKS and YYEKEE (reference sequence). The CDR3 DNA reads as TGTGCCAGCAGCTTGGATCCAGGACCCACAGGGGAGCAGTACTTC. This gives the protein CASSLDPGPTGEQYF.

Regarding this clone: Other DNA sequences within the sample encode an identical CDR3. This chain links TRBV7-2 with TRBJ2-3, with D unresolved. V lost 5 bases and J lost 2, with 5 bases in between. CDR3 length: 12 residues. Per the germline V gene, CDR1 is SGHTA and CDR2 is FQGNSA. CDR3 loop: CASSPYTDTQYF. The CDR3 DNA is TGTGCCAGCAGCCCTTACACAGATACGCAGTATTTT.

The CDR3 spells CASSVSNQLFF. DNA of the CDR3: TGTGCCAGCAGCGTATCTAACCAGCTGTTTTTT. The chain carries TRBV9 and TRBJ2-2, with D hard to call. This CDR3 spans 11 amino acids. The V end lost 1 base, the J end lost 12 bases, and 7 bases lay between the germline ends. Germline V lookup: CDR1 SGDLS, CDR2 YYNGEE.

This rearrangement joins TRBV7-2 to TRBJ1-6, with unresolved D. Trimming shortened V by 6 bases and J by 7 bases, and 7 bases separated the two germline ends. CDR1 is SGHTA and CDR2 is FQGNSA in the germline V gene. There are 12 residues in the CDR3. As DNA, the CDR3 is TGTGCCAGCAGACCATCCAATTCACCCCTCCACTTT. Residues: CASRPSNSPLHF.

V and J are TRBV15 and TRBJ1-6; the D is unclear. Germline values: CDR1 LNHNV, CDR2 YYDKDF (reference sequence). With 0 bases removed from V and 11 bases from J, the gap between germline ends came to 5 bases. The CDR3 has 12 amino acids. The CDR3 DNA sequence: TGTGCCACCAGCAGAGAGGGCGCACCCCTCCACTTT. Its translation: CATSREGAPLHF.

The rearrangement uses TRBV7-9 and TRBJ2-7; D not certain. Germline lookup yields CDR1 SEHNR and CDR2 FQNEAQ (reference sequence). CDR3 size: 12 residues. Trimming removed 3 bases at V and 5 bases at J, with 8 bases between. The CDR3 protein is CASSLTFNEQYF. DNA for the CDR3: TGTGCCAGCAGCTTGACCTTCAACGAGCAGTACTTC.

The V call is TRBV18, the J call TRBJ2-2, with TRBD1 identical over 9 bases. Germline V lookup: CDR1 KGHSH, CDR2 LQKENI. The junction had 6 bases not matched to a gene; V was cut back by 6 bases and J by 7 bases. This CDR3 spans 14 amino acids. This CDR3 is CASSPRTGDGELFF. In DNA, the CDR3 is TGTGCCAGCTCTCCGCGGACAGGGGACGGGGAGCTGTTTTTT.

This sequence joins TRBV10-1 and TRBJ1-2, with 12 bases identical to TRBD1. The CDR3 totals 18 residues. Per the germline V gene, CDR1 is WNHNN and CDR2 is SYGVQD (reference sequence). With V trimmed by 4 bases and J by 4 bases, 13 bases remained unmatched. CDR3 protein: CASSVNGDRGHCSYGYTF. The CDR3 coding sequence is TGCGCCAGCAGTGTAAATGGGGACAGGGGGCATTGTAGCTATGGCTACACCTTC.

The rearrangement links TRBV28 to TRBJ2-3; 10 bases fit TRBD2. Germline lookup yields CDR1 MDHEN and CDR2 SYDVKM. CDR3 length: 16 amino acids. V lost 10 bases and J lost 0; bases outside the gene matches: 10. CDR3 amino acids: CATLSGLAVSTDTQYF. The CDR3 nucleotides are TGTGCCACTTTATCCGGACTAGCGGTTAGCACAGATACGCAGTATTTT.

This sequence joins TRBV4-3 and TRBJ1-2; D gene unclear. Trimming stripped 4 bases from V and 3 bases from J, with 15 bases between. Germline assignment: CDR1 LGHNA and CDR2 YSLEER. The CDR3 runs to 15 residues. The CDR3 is CASSPNSEVYYGYTF. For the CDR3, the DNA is TGCGCCAGCAGCCCCAACTCGGAAGTTTACTATGGCTACACCTTC.

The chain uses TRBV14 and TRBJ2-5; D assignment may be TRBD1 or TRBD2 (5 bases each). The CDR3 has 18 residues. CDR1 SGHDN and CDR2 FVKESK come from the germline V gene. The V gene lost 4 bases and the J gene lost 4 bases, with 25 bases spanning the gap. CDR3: CASSPKGPALGVRETQYF. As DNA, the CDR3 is TGTGCCAGCAGCCCGAAAGGCCCTGCATTGGGGGTGAGAGAGACCCAGTACTTC.

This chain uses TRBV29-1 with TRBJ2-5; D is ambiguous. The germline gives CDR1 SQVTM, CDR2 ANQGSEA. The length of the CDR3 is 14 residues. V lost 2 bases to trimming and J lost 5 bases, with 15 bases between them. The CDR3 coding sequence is TGCAGCGTTGAAATTGACCCCTCCCCGGAGACCCAGTACTTC. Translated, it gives CSVEIDPSPETQYF.

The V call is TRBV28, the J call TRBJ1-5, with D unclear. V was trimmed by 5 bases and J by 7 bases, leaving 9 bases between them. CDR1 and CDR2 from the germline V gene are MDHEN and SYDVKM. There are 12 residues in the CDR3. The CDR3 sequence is CASSLLRQPQHF. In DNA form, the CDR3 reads TGTGCCAGCAGTCTCCTTAGGCAGCCCCAGCATTTT. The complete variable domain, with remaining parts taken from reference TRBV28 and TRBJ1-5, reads DVKVTQSSRYLVKRTGEKVFLECVQDMDHENMFWYRQDPGLGLRLIYFSYDVKMKEKGDIPEGYSVSREKKERFSLILESASTNQTSMYLCASSLLRQPQHFGDGTRLSIL.

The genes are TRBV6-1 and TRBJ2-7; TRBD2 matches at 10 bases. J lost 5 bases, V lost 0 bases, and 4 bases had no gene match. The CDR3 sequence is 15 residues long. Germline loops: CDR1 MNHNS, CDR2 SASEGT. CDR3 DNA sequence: TGTGCCAGCAGTGAAGCGGTAGCGGGGGGTGACGAGCAGTACTTC. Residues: CASSEAVAGGDEQYF.